This is a list of T cell receptor beta chains from one sample in a study of cytomegalovirus exposure and HLA in healthy donors. Data came from immunoSEQ multiplex PCR; TCRdb stores just in-frame clones and leaves some out. This sample has roughly 200,000 clones, with 77% found just once. The specimen sequenced was PBMCs. The receptor source for this set is a woman aged 55-69 years in good health and CMV-seropositive. The CDR3 runs from the conserved cysteine through the conserved F or W. The order of the fields is V gene, D gene, J gene, clone size, CDR3 DNA, CDR3 protein. D genes are given only for firm matches. The size entry is marked missing in some rows and otherwise reads once, few, many or a size class.

v_gene: TRBV5-5; d_gene: -; j_gene: TRBJ1-1; abundance: -; CDR3nt: TGTGCCAGCAGCTTGGGCAGGCTGAACACTGAAGCTTTCTTT; CDR3aa: CASSLGRLNTEAFF
v_gene: TRBV30; d_gene: -; j_gene: TRBJ1-5; abundance: few; CDR3nt: TGTGCCTGGAAGGGACCAGGGGGCAATCAGCCCCAGCATTTT; CDR3aa: CAWKGPGGNQPQHF
v_gene: TRBV19; d_gene: TRBD1; j_gene: TRBJ2-4; abundance: -; CDR3nt: TGTGCCAGTAGCCCGGGACAGGGGGCGCCCCACGGGAGTGACATTCAGTACTTC; CDR3aa: CASSPGQGAPHGSDIQYF
v_gene: TRBV7-9; d_gene: TRBD1; j_gene: TRBJ1-5; abundance: -; CDR3nt: TGTGCCAGCAGCCCCCAGGGGGATGCCGGACAGCCCCAGCATTTT; CDR3aa: CASSPQGDAGQPQHF
v_gene: TRBV10-3; d_gene: -; j_gene: TRBJ1-2; abundance: -; CDR3nt: TGTGCCAGATCTTCGGAGGGTTTTGATGGCTACACCTTC; CDR3aa: CARSSEGFDGYTF
v_gene: TRBV18; d_gene: TRBD1; j_gene: TRBJ1-5; abundance: few; CDR3nt: TGTGCCAGCTCACCACAGGGACAGGGGAGTCAGCCCCAGCATTTT; CDR3aa: CASSPQGQGSQPQHF
v_gene: TRBV5-6; d_gene: -; j_gene: TRBJ2-3; abundance: -; CDR3nt: TGTGCCAGCAGTCAGAGCGGAAGCACAGATACGCAGTATTTT; CDR3aa: CASSQSGSTDTQYF
v_gene: TRBV19; d_gene: -; j_gene: TRBJ1-2; abundance: -; CDR3nt: TGTGCCAGTAGAGACAGAACCTATAACTATGGCTACACCTTC; CDR3aa: CASRDRTYNYGYTF
v_gene: TRBV6-6; d_gene: -; j_gene: TRBJ1-5; abundance: -; CDR3nt: TGTGCCAGCAGTTACCCCCCAGGGGTCAGCAATCAGCCCCAGCATTTT; CDR3aa: CASSYPPGVSNQPQHF
v_gene: TRBV14; d_gene: -; j_gene: TRBJ1-4; abundance: -; CDR3nt: TGTGCCAGCAGCCAATTCCAGGGTTTTGAAAAACTGTTTTTT; CDR3aa: CASSQFQGFEKLFF
v_gene: TRBV6-5; d_gene: TRBD1; j_gene: TRBJ2-7; abundance: -; CDR3nt: TGTGCCAGCAGGTTAGGACAGGGATCCTACGAGCAGTACTTC; CDR3aa: CASRLGQGSYEQYF